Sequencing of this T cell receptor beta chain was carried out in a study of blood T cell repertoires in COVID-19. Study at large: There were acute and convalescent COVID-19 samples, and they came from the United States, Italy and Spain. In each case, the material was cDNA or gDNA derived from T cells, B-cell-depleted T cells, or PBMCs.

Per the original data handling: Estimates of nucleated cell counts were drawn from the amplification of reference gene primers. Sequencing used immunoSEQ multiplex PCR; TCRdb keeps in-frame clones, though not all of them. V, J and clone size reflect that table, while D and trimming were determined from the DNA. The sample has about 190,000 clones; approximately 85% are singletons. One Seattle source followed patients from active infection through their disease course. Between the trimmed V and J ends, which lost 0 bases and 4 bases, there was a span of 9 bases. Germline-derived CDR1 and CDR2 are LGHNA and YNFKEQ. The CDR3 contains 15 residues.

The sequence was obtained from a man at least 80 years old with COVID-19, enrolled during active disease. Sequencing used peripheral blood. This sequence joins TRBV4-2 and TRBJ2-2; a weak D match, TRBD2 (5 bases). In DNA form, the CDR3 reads TGTGCCAGCAGCCAAGAACCGAGGGCCACCGGGGAGCTGTTTTTT. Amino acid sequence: CASSQEPRATGELFF.